This T cell receptor beta chain was recorded in a study of T-cell memory formation after mild COVID-19. Trimming removed 1 base from V and 2 bases from J, with 14 bases in between. Germline loops: CDR1 SGDLS, CDR2 YYNGEE. The CDR3 has 16 amino acids. General study findings and limits: Clonal second-wave expansions that peaked on day 37 had unconfirmed SARS-CoV-2 specificity. CD4/CD8 balance characterized clones contracting day 15 to 85, and CD4+ skew characterized later expanders. For contracting clones, CD4+ ones sat mainly in CM and EM, CD8+ in EMRA.

This clonotype showed up just a few times. Its specificity is not known. TCRdb re-called the 5' RACE reads with MiXCR, one entry per CDR3 protein. The sample has tens of thousands of distinct CDR3 sequences, about an eighth seen once. The sequenced sample was PBMCs or a T cell subset sorted from them (not recorded which). The sequence derives from an adult woman who had mild COVID-19 (a few samples of this study predate the infection). Cell type and time point are not known. The chain combines TRBV9 with TRBJ2-3, with D tentatively TRBD1 (6 bases). For the CDR3, the DNA is TGTGCCAGCAGCGTACGTATGGGGGCCGTCACAGATACGCAGTATTTT. Translation: CASSVRMGAVTDTQYF.